This T cell receptor (beta chain) originates from a study of blood T cell repertoires in COVID-19. Study-level background: Samples of COVID-19 (acute and convalescent) were obtained from the United States, Italy and Spain. From T cells, B-cell-depleted T cells, or PBMCs came the material, which was cDNA or gDNA.

The method was immunoSEQ multiplex PCR; TCRdb's version includes in-frame clones alone and lacks a portion of them. This table holds about 75,000 clones, more than 70% found once. The sequence derives from a woman in her seventies with acute or convalescent COVID-19. The sequencing sample was made of peripheral blood.

The CDR3 DNA is TGCGCCAGCAGCAAAGTACTAGCGGGTGACACAGATACGCAGTATTTT. It specifies CASSKVLAGDTDTQYF. The chain is built from TRBV5-1 and TRBJ2-3, with 9 positions matching TRBD2. CDR3 size: 16 residues. Germline V lookup: CDR1 SGHRS, CDR2 YFSETQ. Trimming cost V 4 bases and J 2 bases; bases outside gene matches: 8.